The present T cell receptor (beta chain) was sequenced within a study of T cells in Graves' hyperthyroidism and ophthalmopathy. Overall study: Peripheral blood was collected at initial diagnosis, before any treatment. Study results and caveats: Prediction of ophthalmopathy progression came a median about 6 months pre-onset.

RNA transcripts gave rise to amplified TCR beta CDR3 regions. The HTBI primer set drove a first-round RT-PCR of the TCR CDR3. TCRdb itself ran the multiplex PCR reads through MiXCR, one entry per CDR3 protein. The top ten clones hold about half of a sample with about 480,000 distinct CDR3 sequences, roughly 23% of them seen once. This clonotype appeared a few times. Its target is unknown. With 5 bases clipped from V and 2 bases from J, the junction kept 3 bases outside the gene matches. From germline, CDR1 is GTSNPN and CDR2 SVGIG (reference sequence). The CDR3 loop spans 14 amino acids. This TCR came from a woman aged 70-85 years with Graves' ophthalmopathy. The gene calls are TRBV30 and TRBJ2-1; 10 positions agree with TRBD2. Sequencing was carried out using blood. CDR3 sequence reads: CAWEAGGPYNEQFF. CDR3 in DNA: TGTGCCTGGGAAGCGGGAGGGCCCTACAATGAGCAGTTCTTC. Together with reference TRBV30 and TRBJ2-1, the CDR3 gives the full variable domain: SQTIHQWPATLVQPVGSPLSLECTVEGTSNPNLYWYRQAAGRGLQLLFYSVGIGQISSEVPQNLSASRPQDRQFILSSKKLLLSDSGFYLCAWEAGGPYNEQFFGPGTRLTVL.